This T cell receptor beta chain was recovered during a study of PD-1 blockade in mismatch repair-deficient tumors. Study overall: All were previously treated, progressing patients with 12 mismatch repair-deficient cancer types.

Study-wide findings and caveats: Tumor-resident clones, often undetectable pretreatment in blood, expanded then contracted after pembrolizumab.

Measured with immunoSEQ multiplex PCR; TCRdb has only the in-frame clones, and not every one. The sample consists of about 100,000 clones, 82% of them appearing once. As concerns this clone: Its matching antigen is unknown.

The TCR-sequenced patients were a few responders to pembrolizumab. The CDR3 loop spans 16 amino acids. Deletions cut 4 bases from V and 0 bases from J, with 15 bases between. CDR1 and CDR2 (germline): MNHNY, SVGAGI (reference sequence). The sample here was peripheral blood, taken roughly 36 weeks after starting pembrolizumab. This clonotype was obtained from an adult with mismatch repair-deficient cancer. This chain connects TRBV6-6 to TRBJ1-2, with D possibly TRBD1 on 5 matching bases. The CDR3 protein is CASSSTAFGPNYGYTF. The CDR3 nucleotides are TGTGCCAGCAGTTCGACAGCCTTTGGACCTAACTATGGCTACACCTTC.